Listed below are T cell receptor beta chains from one sample, sequenced in a study of T cells in Graves' hyperthyroidism and ophthalmopathy. TCRdb reprocessed the multiplex PCR reads via MiXCR and lists one record per CDR3 protein. The sample includes hundreds of thousands of distinct CDR3 sequences, 14% seen only once; the top ten take 10%. Sequencing input: blood. These receptor sequences come from a woman younger than 35 with Graves' hyperthyroidism. The CDR3 runs from the conserved cysteine through the conserved F or W. A D gene is named only where the DNA matches it firmly. Clone size appears in some rows only: once, few, many, or a class for an expanded clone.

CASNRLGGPTGELFF,TGTGCTAGCAACAGACTAGGCGGACCCACCGGGGAGCTGTTTTTT,NA,TRBV7-7,TRBJ2-2,few
CASSAGTSPTETQYF,TGTGCCAGCAGTGCCGGGACTAGCCCGACTGAGACCCAGTACTTC,TRBD2,TRBV6-1,TRBJ2-5,many
CSARRTPTSGRDLGYEQYF,TGCAGTGCTAGACGGACCCCGACTAGCGGGAGGGATCTAGGGTACGAGCAGTACTTC,TRBD2,TRBV20-1,TRBJ2-7,NA
CASSLGPVSGNTIYF,TGTGCCAGCAGCTTAGGTCCCGTCTCTGGAAACACCATATATTTT,NA,TRBV7-9,TRBJ1-3,few
CASRLQGVGNTIYF,TGTGCCAGCAGGCTACAGGGGGTCGGAAACACCATATATTTT,TRBD1,TRBV6-2/TRBV6-3,TRBJ1-3,NA
CASSIGAGGNTGELFF,TGTGCCAGTAGTATTGGGGCGGGAGGGAACACCGGGGAGCTGTTTTTT,TRBD2,TRBV19,TRBJ2-2,few
CAWSWTGDQPQHF,TGTGCCTGGAGTTGGACAGGGGATCAGCCCCAGCATTTT,TRBD1,TRBV30,TRBJ1-5,many
CASSRDGQGPQHF,TGTGCCAGTAGTCGAGACGGACAAGGGCCCCAGCATTTT,NA,TRBV19,TRBJ1-5,NA
CASRISGEGANVLTF,TGTGCCAGCAGGATCTCAGGGGAAGGGGCCAACGTCCTGACTTTC,NA,TRBV11-1,TRBJ2-6,many
CASSGPSGGRIIEAFF,TGTGCCAGCAGCGGACCTAGCGGGGGGCGGATTATTGAAGCTTTCTTT,NA,TRBV9,TRBJ1-1,few
CASSFAQPLHTGELFF,TGTGCCAGCAGTTTTGCACAGCCCTTACACACCGGGGAGCTGTTTTTT,NA,TRBV12-3/TRBV12-4,TRBJ2-2,NA
CSAREGQGNEQFF,TGCAGTGCTAGAGAGGGACAGGGCAATGAGCAGTTCTTC,TRBD1,TRBV20-1,TRBJ2-1,NA
CASSYLAGDRAYEQYF,TGTGCCAGCAGTTATTTGGCGGGTGACAGGGCATACGAGCAGTACTTC,TRBD1,TRBV6-2/TRBV6-3,TRBJ2-7,NA
CSASLRQGQETQYF,TGCAGTGCTTCACTGCGACAGGGCCAAGAGACCCAGTACTTC,TRBD1,TRBV20-1,TRBJ2-5,few
CASSLGGPPDTQYF,TGTGCCAGCAGCTTAGGGGGCCCTCCAGATACGCAGTATTTT,NA,TRBV7-7,TRBJ2-3,few
CGSRQTSTDTQYF,TGTGGCAGCAGACAGACTAGCACAGATACGCAGTATTTT,NA,TRBV6-1,TRBJ2-3,NA
CASSFVGLAGEWGYNEQFF,TGTGCCAGCAGTTTTGTGGGACTAGCGGGAGAGTGGGGTTACAATGAGCAGTTCTTC,TRBD2,TRBV12-3/TRBV12-4,TRBJ2-1,many
CSLAGPGFYEQYF,TGCAGCCTAGCGGGGCCGGGGTTCTACGAGCAGTACTTC,TRBD2,TRBV20-1,TRBJ2-7,NA
CASSDLSGRAYEQYF,TGTGCCAGCAGCGACCTTAGCGGGAGGGCCTACGAGCAGTACTTC,TRBD2,TRBV7-2,TRBJ2-7,many
CASSQGATTETQYF,TGTGCCAGCAGCCAGGGGGCGACGACGGAGACCCAGTACTTC,TRBD1,TRBV7-9,TRBJ2-5,NA
CAGQGFTEAFF,TGTGCTGGACAGGGCTTTACTGAAGCTTTCTTT,TRBD1,TRBV30,TRBJ1-1,NA
CSARDRSSGREEQFF,TGCAGTGCTAGAGATCGGTCTAGCGGGAGGGAGGAGCAGTTCTTC,TRBD2,TRBV20-1,TRBJ2-1,many
CASSIKAGDWNTEAFF,TGTGCCAGTAGTATTAAGGCAGGGGACTGGAACACTGAAGCTTTCTTT,NA,TRBV19,TRBJ1-1,NA
CASSYKGGVAPQETQYF,TGTGCCAGCAGTTACAAGGGGGGAGTAGCTCCACAAGAGACCCAGTACTTC,NA,TRBV6-1,TRBJ2-5,many
CASSPQGSGRYNEQFF,TGTGCCAGCAGTCCACAGGGTAGCGGGAGATACAATGAGCAGTTCTTC,TRBD2,TRBV27,TRBJ2-1,NA
CASSRPGGYGYTF,TGTGCCAGCAGCCGACCTGGGGGCTATGGCTACACCTTC,NA,TRBV7-3,TRBJ1-2,few
CASDGAYNEQFF,TGTGCCAGCGACGGTGCCTACAATGAGCAGTTCTTC,NA,TRBV6-1,TRBJ2-1,many
CSATTGGGTNTEAFF,TGCAGTGCTACAACAGGGGGCGGAACGAACACTGAAGCTTTCTTT,TRBD1,TRBV20-1,TRBJ1-1,many
CASSQDEGGRREKLFF,TGCGCCAGCAGCCAAGATGAGGGGGGGCGCCGAGAAAAACTGTTTTTT,NA,TRBV4-1,TRBJ1-4,NA
CASSGVVGGNQPQHF,TGTGCCAGCAGTGGAGTGGTGGGGGGGAATCAGCCCCAGCATTTT,NA,TRBV2,TRBJ1-5,many
CASSPVAGGGEKLFF,TGTGCCAGTAGCCCCGTCGCAGGCGGAGGTGAAAAACTGTTTTTT,NA,TRBV19,TRBJ1-4,many
CASSSEGLAGGYEQFF,TGTGCCAGCAGCTCAGAGGGACTAGCGGGAGGATATGAGCAGTTCTTC,TRBD2,TRBV13,TRBJ2-1,NA
CSATSGTSMDTQYF,TGCAGTGCTACCAGCGGGACGAGCATGGATACGCAGTATTTT,TRBD2,TRBV20-1,TRBJ2-3,few
CSAPDWGRGRDIQYF,TGCAGTGCCCCCGACTGGGGCCGGGGCAGGGACATTCAGTACTTC,NA,TRBV20-1,TRBJ2-4,NA
CASSASGRAVQYF,TGTGCCAGCAGTGCTAGCGGGAGGGCTGTGCAGTACTTC,TRBD2,TRBV28,TRBJ2-7,NA
CASSEGVAGTPYNEQFF,TGTGCCAGCAGTGAAGGTGTTGCGGGGACTCCCTACAATGAGCAGTTCTTC,NA,TRBV6-1,TRBJ2-1,NA
CASSLDLAIEQFF,TGTGCCAGCAGCTTGGATCTAGCGATAGAGCAGTTCTTC,NA,TRBV7-9,TRBJ2-1,many
CSVMGESNQPQHF,TGCAGCGTTATGGGGGAAAGCAATCAGCCCCAGCATTTT,NA,TRBV29-1,TRBJ1-5,few
CSARDRRVRTEAFF,TGCAGTGCTAGAGATCGGAGGGTGCGGACTGAAGCTTTCTTT,NA,TRBV20-1,TRBJ1-1,NA
CASTTSPGQGTHGYTF,TGTGCCAGTACCACCTCTCCGGGACAGGGGACCCATGGCTACACCTTC,TRBD1,TRBV19,TRBJ1-2,NA
CASSRKGDTGELFF,TGTGCCAGTAGTCGAAAGGGGGACACCGGGGAGCTGTTTTTT,NA,TRBV19,TRBJ2-2,NA
CASSSQQGAEAFF,TGTGCCAGCAGCTCCCAACAGGGTGCTGAAGCTTTCTTT,NA,TRBV5-6,TRBJ1-1,few
CASSEALQWETQYF,TGTGCCAGCAGTGAAGCGCTTCAATGGGAGACCCAGTACTTC,NA,TRBV2,TRBJ2-5,many
CASSLVRETGELFF,TGTGCCAGCAGCTTAGTCCGGGAGACCGGGGAGCTGTTTTTT,NA,TRBV7-6,TRBJ2-2,many
CSVADSLRRTDTQYF,TGCAGCGTTGCAGACTCTCTTAGGAGAACAGATACGCAGTATTTT,NA,TRBV29-1,TRBJ2-3,many
CASSPGRGYTF,TGTGCCAGCAGCCCAGGGCGTGGCTACACCTTC,NA,TRBV18,TRBJ1-2,many
CASSAQTAYYGYTF,TGTGCCAGCAGCGCGCAGACAGCGTACTATGGCTACACCTTC,NA,TRBV9,TRBJ1-2,NA
CSARDSLGSYGYTF,TGCAGTGCTAGGGATTCTCTCGGCAGCTATGGCTACACCTTC,NA,TRBV20-1,TRBJ1-2,many
CASSSFTGTGAEQYF,TGTGCCAGCAGCTCTTTCACCGGGACAGGGGCCGAGCAGTACTTC,TRBD1,TRBV7-2,TRBJ2-7,many